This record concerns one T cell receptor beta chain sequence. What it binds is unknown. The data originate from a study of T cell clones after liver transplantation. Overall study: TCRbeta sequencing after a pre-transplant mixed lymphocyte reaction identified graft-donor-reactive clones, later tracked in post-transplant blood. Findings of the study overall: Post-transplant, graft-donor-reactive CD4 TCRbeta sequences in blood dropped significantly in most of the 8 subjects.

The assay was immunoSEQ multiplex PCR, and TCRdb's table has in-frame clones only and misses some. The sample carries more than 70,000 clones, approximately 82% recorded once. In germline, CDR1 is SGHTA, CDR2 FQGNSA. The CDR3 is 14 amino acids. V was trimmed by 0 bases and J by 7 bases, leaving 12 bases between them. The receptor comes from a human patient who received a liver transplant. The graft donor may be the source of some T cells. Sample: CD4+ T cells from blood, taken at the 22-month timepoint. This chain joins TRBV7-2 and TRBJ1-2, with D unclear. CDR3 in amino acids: CASSLAAYSGGYTF. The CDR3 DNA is TGTGCCAGCAGCTTAGCGGCATATTCGGGTGGCTACACCTTC.